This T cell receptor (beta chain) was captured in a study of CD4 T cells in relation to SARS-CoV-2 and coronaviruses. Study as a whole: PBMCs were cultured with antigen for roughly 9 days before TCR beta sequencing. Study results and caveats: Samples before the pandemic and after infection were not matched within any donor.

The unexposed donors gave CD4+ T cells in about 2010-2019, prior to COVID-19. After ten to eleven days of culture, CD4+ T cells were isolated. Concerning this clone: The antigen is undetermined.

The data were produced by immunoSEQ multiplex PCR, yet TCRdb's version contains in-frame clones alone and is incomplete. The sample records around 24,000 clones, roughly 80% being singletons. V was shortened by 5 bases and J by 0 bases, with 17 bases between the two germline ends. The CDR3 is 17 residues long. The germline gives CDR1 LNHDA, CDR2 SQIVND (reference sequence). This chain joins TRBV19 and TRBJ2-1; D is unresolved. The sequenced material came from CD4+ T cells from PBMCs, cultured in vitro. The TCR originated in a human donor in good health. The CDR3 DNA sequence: TGTGCCAGTAGTGGCCTAGTTCAGATTAGCTCCTACAATGAGCAGTTCTTC. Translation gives CASSGLVQISSYNEQFF.